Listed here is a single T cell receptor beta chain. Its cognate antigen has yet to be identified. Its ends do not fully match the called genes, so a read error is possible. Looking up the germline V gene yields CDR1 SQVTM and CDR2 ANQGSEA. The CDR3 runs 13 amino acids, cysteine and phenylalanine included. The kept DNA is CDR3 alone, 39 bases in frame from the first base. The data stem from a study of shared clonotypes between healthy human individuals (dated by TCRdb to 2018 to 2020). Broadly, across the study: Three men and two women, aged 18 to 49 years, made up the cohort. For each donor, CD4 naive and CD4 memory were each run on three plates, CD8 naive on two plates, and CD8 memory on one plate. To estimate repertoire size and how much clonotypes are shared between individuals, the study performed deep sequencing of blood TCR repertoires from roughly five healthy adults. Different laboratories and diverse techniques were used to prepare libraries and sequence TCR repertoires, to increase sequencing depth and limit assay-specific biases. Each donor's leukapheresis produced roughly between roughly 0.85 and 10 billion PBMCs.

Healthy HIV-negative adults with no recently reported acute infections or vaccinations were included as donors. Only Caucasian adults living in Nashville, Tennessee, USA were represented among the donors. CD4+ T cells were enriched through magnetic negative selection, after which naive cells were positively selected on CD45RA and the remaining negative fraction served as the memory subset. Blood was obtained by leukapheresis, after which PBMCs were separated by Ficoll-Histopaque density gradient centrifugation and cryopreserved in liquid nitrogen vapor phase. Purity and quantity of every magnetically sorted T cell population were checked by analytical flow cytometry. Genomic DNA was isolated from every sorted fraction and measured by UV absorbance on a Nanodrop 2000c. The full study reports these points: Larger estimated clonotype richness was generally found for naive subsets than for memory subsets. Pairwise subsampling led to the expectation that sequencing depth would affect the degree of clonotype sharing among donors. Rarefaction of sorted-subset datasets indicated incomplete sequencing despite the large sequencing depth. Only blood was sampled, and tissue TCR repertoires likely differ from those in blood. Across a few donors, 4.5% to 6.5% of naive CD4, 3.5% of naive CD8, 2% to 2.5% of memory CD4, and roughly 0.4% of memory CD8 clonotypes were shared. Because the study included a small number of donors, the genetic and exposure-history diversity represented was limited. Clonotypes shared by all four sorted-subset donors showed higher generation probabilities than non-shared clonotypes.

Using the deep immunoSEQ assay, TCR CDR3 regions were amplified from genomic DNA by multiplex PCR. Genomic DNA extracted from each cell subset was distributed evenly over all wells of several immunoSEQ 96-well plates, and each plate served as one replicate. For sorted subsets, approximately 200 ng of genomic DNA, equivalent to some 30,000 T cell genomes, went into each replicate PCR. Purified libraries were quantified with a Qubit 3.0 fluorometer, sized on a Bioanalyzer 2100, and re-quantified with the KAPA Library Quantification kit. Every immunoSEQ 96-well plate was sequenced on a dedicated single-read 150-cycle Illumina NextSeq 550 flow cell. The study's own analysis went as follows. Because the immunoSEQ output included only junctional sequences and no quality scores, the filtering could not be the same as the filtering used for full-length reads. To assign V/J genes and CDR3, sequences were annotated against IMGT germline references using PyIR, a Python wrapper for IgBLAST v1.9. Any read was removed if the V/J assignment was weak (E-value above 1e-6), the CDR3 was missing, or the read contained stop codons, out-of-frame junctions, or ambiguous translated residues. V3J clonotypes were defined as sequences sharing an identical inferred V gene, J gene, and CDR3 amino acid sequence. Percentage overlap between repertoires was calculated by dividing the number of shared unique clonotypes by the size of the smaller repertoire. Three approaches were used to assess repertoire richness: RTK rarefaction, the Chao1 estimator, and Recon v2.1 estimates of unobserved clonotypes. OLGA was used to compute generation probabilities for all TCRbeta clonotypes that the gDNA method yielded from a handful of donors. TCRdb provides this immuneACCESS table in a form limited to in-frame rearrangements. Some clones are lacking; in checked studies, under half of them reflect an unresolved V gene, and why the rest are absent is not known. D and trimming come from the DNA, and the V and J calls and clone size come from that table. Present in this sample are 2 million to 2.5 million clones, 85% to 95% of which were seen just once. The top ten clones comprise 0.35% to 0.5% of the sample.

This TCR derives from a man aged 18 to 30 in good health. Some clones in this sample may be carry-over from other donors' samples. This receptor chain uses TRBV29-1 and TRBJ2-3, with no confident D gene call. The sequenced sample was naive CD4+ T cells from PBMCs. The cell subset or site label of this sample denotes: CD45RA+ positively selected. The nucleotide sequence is TGCAACGTTAGAATGACGCTCACAGATACGCAGTATTTT. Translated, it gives CNVRMTLTDTQYF.